This TCR beta chain is drawn from a study of shared clonotypes between healthy human individuals. V lost 0 bases and J 0 bases, leaving 9 bases between the germline ends. This CDR3 has 16 amino acids. Germline V lookup: CDR1 LNHNV, CDR2 YYDKDF (reference sequence). The repertoire was sequenced with immunoSEQ multiplex PCR; TCRdb's copy has only in-frame clones and lacks some. The table has fewer than 600,000 clones, about 76% seen once; the top ten hold over 10%. Sequencing was performed on PBMCs. This TCR was recovered from a woman aged 35 to 49 in good health. Some clones in this sample may be carry-over from other donors' samples. This chain uses TRBV15 with TRBJ1-3; no clear D. CDR3 sequence reads: CATSRDIASSGNTIYF. CDR3 in DNA: TGTGCCACCAGCAGAGATATCGCTAGCTCTGGAAACACCATATATTTT.